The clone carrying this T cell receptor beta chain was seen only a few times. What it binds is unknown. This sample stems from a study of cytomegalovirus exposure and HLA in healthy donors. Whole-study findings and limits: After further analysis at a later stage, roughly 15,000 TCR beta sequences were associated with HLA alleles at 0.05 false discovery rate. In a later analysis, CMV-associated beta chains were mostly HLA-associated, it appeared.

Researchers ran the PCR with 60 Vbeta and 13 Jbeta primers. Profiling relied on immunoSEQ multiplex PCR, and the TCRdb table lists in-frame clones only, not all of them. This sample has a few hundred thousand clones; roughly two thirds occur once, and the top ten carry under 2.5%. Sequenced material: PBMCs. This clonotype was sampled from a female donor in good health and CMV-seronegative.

Written as DNA, the CDR3 is TGTGCCATCAGCTCCGGGACAGGGTTGGCGTCGTGGGGCTACACCTTC. Its translation: CAISSGTGLASWGYTF. The chain joins TRBV10-3 to TRBJ1-2, with TRBD1 matching over 9 bases. Germline CDR1 reads ENHRY; CDR2 reads SYGVKD. V lost 6 bases to trimming and J lost 8 bases; unmatched junction nucleotides: 16. The CDR3 loop spans 16 amino acids.